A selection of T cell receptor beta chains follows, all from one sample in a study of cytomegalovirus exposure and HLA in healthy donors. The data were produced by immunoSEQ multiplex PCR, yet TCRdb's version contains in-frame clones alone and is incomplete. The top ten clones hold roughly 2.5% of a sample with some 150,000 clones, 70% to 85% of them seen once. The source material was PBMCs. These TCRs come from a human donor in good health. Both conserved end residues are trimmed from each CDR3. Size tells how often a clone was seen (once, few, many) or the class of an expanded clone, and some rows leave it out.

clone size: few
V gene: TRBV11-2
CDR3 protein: ASSLELDRAYEQY

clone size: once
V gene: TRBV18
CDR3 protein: ASSPPGGTSYEQF

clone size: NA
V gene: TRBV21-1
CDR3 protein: ASSTENRGRGSGANVLT

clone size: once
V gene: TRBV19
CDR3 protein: ASSFGGENTEAF

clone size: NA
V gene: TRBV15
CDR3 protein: ATSRTSGTSGPYEQY

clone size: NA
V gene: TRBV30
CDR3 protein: AWGQGPYEQY

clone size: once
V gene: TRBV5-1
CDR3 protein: ASSPGTGGLVTEAF

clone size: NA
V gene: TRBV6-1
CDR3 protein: ANETSGAYEQY

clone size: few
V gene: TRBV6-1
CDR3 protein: ASSELGRAYEQY

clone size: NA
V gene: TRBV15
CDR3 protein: ATSRDRVLYVLT